Each of the 26 T cell receptor beta chains below was sequenced from the same sample in a study of CD8+CD57+ T cells in acquired aplastic anemia. For sequencing, patients were chosen who had shown expansion of CD8+CD57+ cells by flow cytometry. Researchers used genomic DNA as the template to profile TCR beta VDJ and CDR3. TCRdb re-derived calls from the reads in MiXCR, one entry per CDR3 protein. The sample consists of around 170,000 distinct CDR3 sequences, less than 60% of them appearing once. Sequenced input: sorted CD4+, CD8+, or CD8+CD57+ T cells (not recorded which) from PBMCs. These receptors all come from a human donor with aplastic anemia.

This chain connects TRBV19 to TRBJ2-5; 7 positions agree with TRBD1. The CDR3 spans 16 residues. V lost 3 bases, J lost 0 bases, and 7 bases stayed unmatched. Germline values: CDR1 LNHDA, CDR2 SQIVND (reference sequence). The CDR3 coding sequence is TGTGCCAGTAGTATTTCCGGGACAGTGTACCAAGAGACCCAGTACTTC. Translation gives CASSISGTVYQETQYF.

This chain connects TRBV15 to TRBJ2-7; D uncertain. Germline loops: CDR1 LNHNV, CDR2 YYDKDF (reference sequence). The CDR3 spans 14 residues. With 0 bases removed from V and 7 bases from J, the gap between germline ends came to 13 bases. CDR3 residues: CATSRDIEAAEQYF. The CDR3 nucleotides are TGTGCCACCAGCAGAGATATTGAGGCGGCTGAGCAGTACTTC.

The chain couples TRBV2 to TRBJ1-3, with D tentatively TRBD1 (6 bases). CDR3 length: 16 residues. Trimming took off 8 bases at V and 0 bases at J, with 17 bases between the two ends. Germline-derived CDR1 and CDR2 are SNHLY and FYNNEI. CDR3 sequence: CASAGRGRFSGNTIYF. The CDR3 DNA is TGTGCCAGCGCCGGACGGGGGCGGTTCTCTGGAAACACCATATATTTT.

The chain recombines TRBV9 with TRBJ2-1, with 8 bases matching TRBD1. Looked up from germline, CDR1 is SGDLS and CDR2 is YYNGEE. V lost 0 bases, J lost 12 bases, and 26 bases stayed unmatched. The CDR3 spans 20 residues. In nucleotides, the CDR3 is TGTGCCAGCAGCGTAGATCCCCGTGAGCAGGGGGCGATGGCTACAATGAGGCAGTTCTTC. Translating it yields CASSVDPREQGAMATMRQFF.

The chain carries TRBV20-1 and TRBJ2-1; TRBD2 agrees at 9 bases. Trimming at V came to 3 bases and at J to 5 bases, leaving 5 bases not matched to a gene. CDR1 is DFQATT and CDR2 is SNEGSKA in the germline V gene (reference sequence). CDR3 length equals 14 residues. This CDR3 reads CSARATSGNNEQFF. The CDR3 DNA reads as TGCAGTGCTAGGGCGACTAGCGGAAACAATGAGCAGTTCTTC.

This clonotype was picked up a small number of times. The chain recombines TRBV20-1 with TRBJ2-7, with unresolved D. The V gene lost 4 bases and the J gene lost 4 bases, with 17 bases spanning the gap. The CDR3 is 14 residues long. Germline-derived CDR1 and CDR2 are DFQATT and SNEGSKA (reference sequence). As DNA, the CDR3 is TGCAGTGCTACAGTTTGGGCCCCACTTTACGAGCAGTACTTC. This codes for CSATVWAPLYEQYF.

This clonotype has a count of ten or more. This chain uses TRBV5-1 with TRBJ2-2; 11 bases align to TRBD2. V was clipped by 4 bases and J by 5 bases; unmatched bases: 7. CDR1 SGHRS and CDR2 YFSETQ come from the germline V gene. This CDR3 is 16 amino acids long. The CDR3 DNA follows: TGCGCCAGCAGCAAGGGACTAGCGGACATTACCGGGGAGCTGTTTTTT. This codes for CASSKGLADITGELFF.

This rearrangement joins TRBV3-1 to TRBJ2-5; TRBD2 matches 15 bases. Germline V gene data show CDR1 as LGHDT and CDR2 as YNNKEL (reference sequence). The CDR3 extends over 16 amino acids. The trim removed 1 base at V and 7 bases at J, leaving 4 bases unmatched. Here the CDR3 DNA reads TGTGCCAGCAGCCAAGGAGGACTAGCGGGAGGGGGGACCCAGTACTTC. It specifies CASSQGGLAGGGTQYF.

As concerns this clonotype: A much larger clone sits a single nucleotide away, making a read error possible. The rearrangement uses TRBV9 and TRBJ2-5; D assignment may be TRBD1 or TRBD2 (7 bases each). The CDR3 length is 20 residues. Germline CDR1 is SGDLS and CDR2 is YYNGEE. The CDR3, as DNA: TGTGTCAGCAGCGGGGACAGTCTCAGTTCAAGGCGCGGGAGTCGGGAGACCCAGTACTTC. Protein sequence: CVSSGDSLSSRRGSRETQYF.

This clonotype turned up a few times. This chain joins TRBV5-1 and TRBJ1-1, with D possibly being TRBD1 (6 bases). V shed 4 bases and J shed 3 bases, with 19 bases lying between them. Looked up from germline, CDR1 is SGHRS and CDR2 is YFSETQ. CDR3 length: 16 amino acids. Written as DNA, the CDR3 is TGCGCCAGCAGCGTAAGTCCAGGGGCGGCGGACACTGAAGCTTTCTTT. Its protein is CASSVSPGAADTEAFF.

The rearrangement links TRBV10-3 to TRBJ1-5; no clear D gene. The germline CDR1 and CDR2 sequences are ENHRY and SYGVKD. Trimming took 2 bases from V and 2 from J, leaving 10 bases between them. The CDR3 is made up of 15 amino acids. CDR3 residues: CAISEGDGGNQPQHF. The CDR3 region has the DNA TGTGCCATCAGTGAGGGAGATGGGGGCAATCAGCCCCAGCATTTT.

For the CDR3, the DNA is TGCGCCAGCAGACGACTTCAGAACACTGAAGCTTTCTTT. It specifies CASRRLQNTEAFF. V is TRBV5-1 and J is TRBJ1-1; D is unresolved. The CDR3 sequence is 13 residues long. Trimming pared 5 bases from V and 1 base from J, leaving 9 bases between. CDR1 is SGHRS and CDR2 is YFSETQ in the germline V gene.

This clonotype came up a few times. This chain links TRBV6-2 or TRBV6-3 with TRBJ2-2; D is tentatively TRBD1 or TRBD2 (5 bases each). Deletions cut 8 bases from V and 3 bases from J, with 16 bases between. Per the germline V gene, CDR1 is MNHEY and CDR2 is SVGEGT. This CDR3 comprises 15 residues. The chain's CDR3 is CASLSGREYTGELFF. The CDR3 DNA is TGTGCCAGCCTCAGCGGCAGGGAGTACACCGGGGAGCTGTTTTTT.

This clonotype was recorded many times. In nucleotides, the CDR3 is TGTGCCAGCAGTGGGGCAGGACTTATTCACCTTTATAGCAATCAGCCCCAGCATTTT. Its protein product is CASSGAGLIHLYSNQPQHF. J is TRBJ1-5 and V is TRBV25-1, with D unresolved. Looked up from germline, CDR1 is MGHDK and CDR2 is SYGVNS. The germline V and J ends were trimmed by 4 bases and 0 bases, with 22 bases remaining between them. This CDR3 region has 19 residues.

About this clonotype: Without the conserved terminal phenylalanine or tryptophan, this CDR3 likely stems from a read error. The chain uses TRBV10-3 and TRBJ1-5; D is ambiguous. The J call may be incorrect, as the DNA end agrees better with TRBJ2-3. In germline, CDR1 is ENHRY, CDR2 SYGVKD. The CDR3 length is 12 residues. CDR3 in amino acids: CAISDNTSPQYL. CDR3 in DNA: TGTGCCATCAGTGATAACACCAGCCCCCAGTATCTT.

The chain recombines TRBV7-8 with TRBJ1-1; no clear D gene. The V end was cut by 2 bases, the J end by 4 bases, with 8 bases between. The V gene's germline CDR1 is SGHVS and CDR2 FQNEAQ. The CDR3 runs 13 residues. CDR3 DNA: TGTGCCAGCAGCTTATTGCCCATCACTGAAGCTTTCTTT. As protein: CASSLLPITEAFF.

On this clonotype: An end of the junction does not agree with germline; a read error may underlie this. Written as DNA, the CDR3 is TGTGCCAGCAGTGACTCTGCGGGAAGCACAGATGCGCAGTATTTT. It yields the protein CASSDSAGSTDAQYF. The chain is built from TRBV6-4 and TRBJ2-3; D may be TRBD2 (6 bases). The CDR3 is 15 amino acids. The germline CDR1 and CDR2 sequences are MRHNA and SNTAGT.

This rearrangement joins TRBV29-1 to TRBJ2-1, with 9 bases identical to TRBD1. CDR1 and CDR2 from the germline V gene are SQVTM and ANQGSEA. V lost 6 bases to trimming and J lost 6 bases; unmatched junction nucleotides: 9. The CDR3 extends over 14 amino acids. In DNA form, the CDR3 reads TGCAGCGTCGATGGACAGGGGTTTTTCAATGAGCAGTTCTTC. Translated: CSVDGQGFFNEQFF.

This clonotype has ten or more counts. The CDR3 DNA reads TGTGCCACCCGGACAGACACCACAGATACGCAGTATTTT. Protein: CATRTDTTDTQYF. The V and J genes are TRBV24-1 and TRBJ2-3; D may be TRBD1 (6 bases). CDR3 length equals 13 residues. Germline lookup yields CDR1 KGHDR and CDR2 SFDVKD. Deletions cut 9 bases from V and 2 bases from J, with 11 bases between.

The rearrangement uses TRBV29-1 and TRBJ2-1; a possible D gene is TRBD1 (5 bases). Between the trimmed V and J ends, which lost 3 bases and 9 bases, there was a span of 21 bases. Germline V gene data show CDR1 as SQVTM and CDR2 as ANQGSEA. The CDR3 is 15 residues long. The CDR3 here is CSVDLTGVTDREQFF. In DNA, the CDR3 is TGCAGCGTTGATCTTACAGGTGTAACCGACCGTGAGCAGTTCTTC.

Many counts were recorded for this clonotype. The chain employs TRBV7-9 and TRBJ2-4, with 7 bases matching TRBD2. The trim removed 4 bases at V and 6 bases at J, leaving 6 bases unmatched. The V gene's germline CDR1 is SEHNR and CDR2 FQNEAQ (reference sequence). The length of the CDR3 is 14 residues. CDR3 residues: CASSSAGSGNIQYF. The DNA for the CDR3 is TGTGCCAGCAGCTCAGCGGGGAGTGGAAACATTCAGTACTTC.

The CDR3 DNA is TGTGCCAGCAGCCCGGAAGGGATTGGAAACACCATATATTTT. This encodes CASSPEGIGNTIYF. The V and J genes are TRBV2 and TRBJ1-3; no definite D call. V lost 6 bases, J lost 3 bases, and 12 bases lay in between. The CDR3 length is 14 residues. Germline V lookup: CDR1 SNHLY, CDR2 FYNNEI.

The sample holds many counts of this clonotype. CDR3 in DNA: TGTGCCAGCAGAACCTTGACCGAGAACACTGAAGCTTTCTTT. It codes for CASRTLTENTEAFF. The chain employs TRBV6-1 and TRBJ1-1; D call uncertain. There are 14 residues in the CDR3. Germline lookup yields CDR1 MNHNS and CDR2 SASEGT. V lost 6 bases to trimming and J lost 1 base, with 12 bases between them.

The V gene is TRBV15, the J gene TRBJ2-2; perhaps TRBD2 as D (7 bases). Germline assignment: CDR1 LNHNV and CDR2 YYDKDF (reference sequence). V was pared by 5 bases and J by 0 bases, with 13 bases between. The CDR3 has 16 residues. CDR3 in amino acids: CATSDWGGANTGELFF. The CDR3 DNA is TGTGCCACCAGCGATTGGGGGGGCGCGAACACCGGGGAGCTGTTTTTT. Full variable domain (missing parts from reference TRBV15 and TRBJ2-2): DAMVIQNPRYQVTQFGKPVTLSCSQTLNHNVMYWYQQKSSQAPKLLFHYYDKDFNNEADTPDNFQSRRPNTSFCFLDIRSPGLGDTAMYLCATSDWGGANTGELFFGEGSRLTVL.

This rearrangement joins TRBV20-1 to TRBJ2-3; TRBD2 aligns across 11 bases. This CDR3 has 17 amino acids. CDR1 and CDR2 (germline): DFQATT, SNEGSKA (reference sequence). V was pared by 2 bases and J by 2 bases, with 9 bases of the junction left unmatched. DNA of the CDR3: TGCAGTGCTAGACGCTTAGGGACTAGCGGAGCCACAGATACGCAGTATTTT. Amino acids: CSARRLGTSGATDTQYF.

The chain employs TRBV19 and TRBJ1-1; D is unresolved. CDR1 LNHDA and CDR2 SQIVND come from the germline V gene (reference sequence). This CDR3 is 14 amino acids long. V was pared by 0 bases and J by 2 bases, with 7 bases between. CDR3 in amino acids: CASSIESRNTEAFF. In nucleotides, the CDR3 is TGTGCCAGTAGTATAGAGTCAAGAAACACTGAAGCTTTCTTT.